One and the same sample provided the 17 T cell receptor beta chains below, sequenced in a study of CD8 T cells in ankylosing spondylitis. TCRdb ran MiXCR on the 5' RACE reads and lists one entry per CDR3 protein. The top ten clones hold roughly 0.6% of a sample with a few hundred thousand distinct CDR3 sequences, roughly a quarter of them seen once. Input material: blood, either unsorted or a sorted T cell fraction (not recorded which). These receptor sequences come from a male donor with ankylosing spondylitis or in good health (not recorded which).

At least ten counts were recorded for this clonotype. The J gene is TRBJ1-5, the V gene TRBV5-1, with 9 nucleotides matching TRBD1. The CDR3 has 15 residues. Germline assignment: CDR1 SGHRS and CDR2 YFSETQ. Trimming cost V 4 bases and J 4 bases; bases outside gene matches: 6. The CDR3 DNA follows: TGCGCCAGCAGCCCCTCGGGGACAGGGAATCAGCCCCAGCATTTT. Its protein product is CASSPSGTGNQPQHF. Looking up the rest from reference TRBV5-1 and TRBJ1-5 gives the full variable domain: KAGVTQTPRYLIKTRGQQVTLSCSPISGHRSVSWYQQTPGQGLQFLFEYFSETQRNKGNFPGRFSGRQFSNSRSEMNVSTLELGDSALYLCASSPSGTGNQPQHFGDGTRLSIL.

This clonotype was counted a few times. The chain has TRBV12-3 or TRBV12-4 and TRBJ1-1; tentatively, D is TRBD1 (6 bases). The germline V and J ends were trimmed by 6 bases and 1 base, with 18 bases remaining between them. The CDR3 consists of 16 residues. In DNA form, the CDR3 reads TGTGCCAGCAGCAGACAGGCCCTCGGATCGAACACTGAAGCTTTCTTT. Its translation is CASSRQALGSNTEAFF.

V gene TRBV11-2 combines with J gene TRBJ2-1, with a tentative D call TRBD1 (6 bases). Trimming stripped 3 bases from V and 8 bases from J, with 20 bases between. Germline V gene sequence: CDR1 SGHAT, CDR2 FQNNGV. This CDR3 is built from 16 residues. This CDR3 is CASSFGRGRGVYEQFF. The CDR3 DNA reads as TGTGCCAGCAGCTTTGGACGGGGCAGGGGAGTCTATGAGCAGTTCTTC.

The sample holds many counts of this clonotype. The chain recombines TRBV15 with TRBJ2-3, with 10 bases identical to TRBD2. CDR1 is LNHNV and CDR2 is YYDKDF in the germline V gene (reference sequence). CDR3 length: 17 amino acids. The ends lost 0 bases at V and 8 bases at J; junction bases unmatched: 11. The CDR3 loop reads CATSRDRLAGARGTQYF. CDR3 DNA sequence: TGTGCCACCAGCAGAGATCGGCTAGCGGGGGCTCGGGGTACGCAGTATTTT.

This clonotype was observed many times. This chain uses TRBV29-1 with TRBJ2-1; D gene unclear. Germline V gene data show CDR1 as SQVTM and CDR2 as ANQGSEA. CDR3 size: 15 residues. V lost 0 bases, J lost 0 bases, and 9 bases lay in between. The CDR3 loop is CSVEDLGTSYNEQFF. The CDR3 DNA reads as TGCAGCGTTGAAGATTTGGGCACCTCCTACAATGAGCAGTTCTTC.

V and J are TRBV29-1 and TRBJ2-3; 10 bases line up with TRBD2. This CDR3 is 16 amino acids long. The junction had 10 bases not matched to a gene; V was cut back by 3 bases and J by 4 bases. Germline V gene sequence: CDR1 SQVTM, CDR2 ANQGSEA. CDR3 region: CSVEGWQAGGADTQYF. For the CDR3, the DNA is TGCAGCGTTGAGGGGTGGCAAGCGGGGGGGGCAGATACGCAGTATTTT.

This clonotype was observed a handful of times. CDR3: CAGGRSRLGELFF. CDR3 nucleotides: TGTGCCGGGGGCAGGAGCCGTCTCGGGGAGCTGTTTTTT. This sequence joins TRBV6-1 and TRBJ2-2; D may be TRBD1 (6 bases). Germline V gene data show CDR1 as MNHNS and CDR2 as SASEGT. V was cut by 11 bases and J by 7 bases, with 17 bases left in between. The CDR3 is made up of 13 amino acids.

The genes are TRBV27 and TRBJ1-2, with D perhaps TRBD1 (5 bases). V dropped 3 bases and J dropped 4 bases, with 12 bases sitting between them. Germline-derived CDR1 and CDR2 are MNHEY and SMNVEV (reference sequence). The CDR3 sequence is 14 residues long. The CDR3: CASSFQGSPYGYTF. CDR3 nucleotide sequence: TGTGCCAGCAGTTTCCAGGGAAGTCCCTATGGCTACACCTTC.

This clonotype was seen a few times. The chain recombines TRBV20-1 with TRBJ2-5; possible D gene TRBD1, 6 bases. The V gene lost 0 bases and the J gene lost 3 bases, with 11 bases spanning the gap. Germline CDR1 is DFQATT and CDR2 is SNEGSKA (reference sequence). CDR3 size: 14 residues. Written as DNA, the CDR3 is TGCAGTGCTAGAGATCCTAACAGGGAAGAGACCCAGTACTTC. As protein: CSARDPNREETQYF.

Only a few counts were recorded for this clonotype. This chain connects TRBV20-1 to TRBJ1-5; no clear D. V lost 5 bases and J lost 6, with 14 bases in between. The CDR3 contains 13 residues. Germline V gene lookup returns CDR1 DFQATT and CDR2 SNEGSKA (reference sequence). In DNA, the CDR3 is TGCAGTGCTGTGGACTTTATGTTTCAGCCCCAGCATTTT. It codes for CSAVDFMFQPQHF.

This clonotype was found a few times. The chain combines TRBV20-1 with TRBJ2-2; tentatively, D is TRBD1 (6 bases). V was cut by 4 bases and J by 6 bases, with 12 bases left in between. From germline, CDR1 is DFQATT and CDR2 SNEGSKA (reference sequence). This CDR3 is 13 amino acids long. CDR3 sequence (DNA): TGCAGTGCTACAATACAGGGTTCCGGGGAGCTGTTTTTT. Its protein is CSATIQGSGELFF.

The chain couples TRBV6-5 to TRBJ1-6, with 8 bases aligning to TRBD1. Germline CDR1 MNHEY, CDR2 SVGAGI. The junction had 7 bases not matched to a gene; V was cut back by 2 bases and J by 10 bases. The CDR3 is 15 residues long. CDR3 nucleotides: TGTGCCAGCAGTTACCGGACAGGGTTTCGCTCACCCCTCCACTTT. Residues: CASSYRTGFRSPLHF.

This rearrangement joins TRBV5-5 to TRBJ1-1; D not certain. This CDR3 contains 16 residues. Germline V CDR1 and CDR2: SGHKS, YYEKEE (reference sequence). V lost 1 base, J lost 6 bases, and 19 bases lay in between. The CDR3 region has the DNA TGTGCCAGCAGCTTGATGAGTTCCGGGTTGTGGGCTGAAGCTTTCTTT. It is translated as CASSLMSSGLWAEAFF.

This clonotype has ten or more counts. At one boundary the junction diverges from the germline segment, which might be a read error. The chain couples TRBV6-6 to TRBJ1-5; 7 positions match TRBD1. The germline CDR1 and CDR2 sequences are MNHNY and SVGAGI (reference sequence). The CDR3 has 12 amino acids. CDR3 sequence: CASSYSSGQITF. CDR3 DNA sequence: TGTGCCAGCAGTTACTCGTCGGGACAGATAACTTTT.

In its sample, this clonotype was seen a few times. This sequence joins TRBV20-1 and TRBJ1-1, with 9 bases identical to TRBD1. The CDR3 is 13 amino acids. Losses at the gene ends were 2 bases for V and 5 bases for J; bases not matched to a gene: 3. Germline V gene data show CDR1 as DFQATT and CDR2 as SNEGSKA (reference sequence). CDR3 protein: CSARRTGDTEAFF. CDR3 nucleotides: TGCAGTGCTAGACGGACAGGGGATACTGAAGCTTTCTTT.

This clonotype was seen only a few times. This chain joins TRBV5-1 and TRBJ1-6; 7 bases are a match to TRBD1. In germline, CDR1 is SGHRS, CDR2 YFSETQ. This CDR3 contains 14 residues. V shed 2 bases, J shed 7 bases, and the junction held 3 bases outside the gene matches. The CDR3 here is CASSLATGNSPLHF. The CDR3 nucleotides are TGCGCCAGCAGCTTAGCGACAGGGAATTCACCCCTCCACTTT.

This clonotype was found a few times. The gene calls are TRBV12-3 or TRBV12-4 and TRBJ2-1; D might be TRBD1 (6 bases). The length of the CDR3 is 12 residues. Trimming shortened V by 8 bases and J by 6 bases, and 11 bases separated the two germline ends. DNA for the CDR3: TGTGCCAGCCGAGGCAGGGGCAATGAGCAGTTCTTC. Its translation is CASRGRGNEQFF.